The present TCR beta chain was sequenced within a study of vaccination effects on CD4 cells after COVID-19. Across the whole study: Participants were vaccinated with two doses of either the BNT162b2 or mRNA-1273 vaccine.

The CDR3 covers 14 residues. V lost 6 bases to trimming and J lost 2 bases, with 17 bases between them. Germline loops: CDR1 SQVTM, CDR2 ANQGSEA. The repertoire was sequenced with immunoSEQ multiplex PCR; TCRdb's copy has only in-frame clones and lacks some. Of tens of thousands of clones listed, roughly 73% were seen once; the top ten hold approximately 10%. Findings and limits, study-wide: Convalescent patients were scarce, and early post-infection timepoints were absent.

Cells that had been cultured for about 10 days were the source of isolated CD4+ T cells. As for this clone: The antigen remains unidentified.

The clonotype originates from a human donor who received a COVID-19 vaccine. Sequencing used CD4+ T cells from PBMCs cultured without peptide, obtained before COVID-19 vaccination. The chain recombines TRBV29-1 with TRBJ2-7, with TRBD2 as a possible D gene (6 bases). The DNA of the CDR3 is TGCAGCGTCCGCGGGGTAGGGTCGGCCTACGAGCAGTACTTC. It yields the protein CSVRGVGSAYEQYF.